Here is one TCR beta chain with its context. The antigen is not known. This entry is derived from a study of vaccination and CD4 T cells after COVID-19. Turning to the study itself: Eight to ten convalescent patients had mild and one had severe PCR-confirmed SARS-CoV-2 disease. Median time from second vaccine dose to sampling was roughly 72 days (14 to 241). Overall study results and limits: Early post-infection timepoints were not included, and relatively few convalescent patients were studied.

V shed 6 bases and J 2 bases; nucleotides not matched to a gene: 7. Germline values: CDR1 SGHRS, CDR2 YFSETQ. The CDR3 is 16 residues long. TCRdb re-called the PCR reads through MiXCR, storing one row per CDR3 protein. Here the sample spans roughly 16,000 distinct CDR3 sequences, approximately 66% being singletons. The chain links TRBV5-1 to TRBJ2-6; TRBD2 agrees at 8 bases. This material consisted of CD4+ T cells from blood, taken after SARS-CoV-2 vaccination. The receptor comes from a human donor who had recovered from COVID-19. The CDR3 DNA reads as TGCGCCAGCACGTCTTCCGGGGGGGCTGGGGCCAACGTCCTGACTTTC. Protein product: CASTSSGGAGANVLTF.